This TCR beta chain emerged from a study of identical twins. Whole-study findings and limits: For cord blood, abundant beta clonotypes had fewer insertions, unlike memory repertoires, which showed none.

TCRdb analysed the 5' RACE reads with MiXCR anew, one entry per CDR3 protein. The repertoire holds about 530,000 distinct CDR3 sequences, with 12% to 15% as singletons. Germline V gene data show CDR1 as SEHNR and CDR2 as FQNEAQ (reference sequence). J lost 8 bases, V lost 5 bases, and 10 bases had no gene match. The CDR3 spans 15 residues. This clonotype came up a few times. Its antigen is as yet unknown. These records were also assigned to another study, of yellow fever vaccine responses in identical twins.

This TCR was sampled from a woman aged 18-29 years in good health. The chain couples TRBV7-9 to TRBJ2-1, with 9 bases identical to TRBD1. The sequenced sample was CD4+ T cells sorted from blood. The DNA for the CDR3 is TGTGCCAGCAGCACACAGACAGGGGGAGGCGATGAGCAGTTCTTC. Encoded protein: CASSTQTGGGDEQFF.